Each of the 14 T cell receptor beta chains below was sequenced from the same sample in a study of T-cell memory formation after mild COVID-19. Using its own MiXCR run on the 5' RACE reads, TCRdb lists one record per CDR3 protein. The data show more than 250,000 distinct CDR3 sequences, under 20% seen once. Source material: PBMCs or a T cell subset sorted from them (not recorded which). The receptors originated from a young man who had mild COVID-19 (a few samples of this study predate the infection). Cell type and time point are not known.

This clonotype was seen a few times. The junction does not match germline at one end; this may be a read error. The chain employs TRBV5-1 and TRBJ1-2, with D tentatively TRBD1 (5 bases). The CDR3 totals 13 residues. Looked up from germline, CDR1 is SGHRS and CDR2 is YFSETQ. DNA of the CDR3: TGCGCCAGCAGCGGCGTCCCGGAGGGGAGGAAGGGTTTC. This translates into CASSGVPEGRKGF.

There are many counts of this clonotype. This chain links TRBV5-1 with TRBJ1-4; TRBD1 matches at 10 bases. Looked up from germline, CDR1 is SGHRS and CDR2 is YFSETQ. With 4 bases clipped from V and 8 bases from J, the junction kept 14 bases outside the gene matches. The CDR3 consists of 17 residues. CDR3 DNA: TGCGCCAGCAGCATTGCGATAACCGGGACAGGGGAGGAAAAACTGTTTTTT. It is translated as CASSIAITGTGEEKLFF.

V and J are TRBV5-4 and TRBJ2-7; 14 bases are shared with TRBD2. Germline CDR1 reads SGHNT; CDR2 reads YYREEE (reference sequence). Germline trimming cut 4 bases from V and 6 bases from J; bases unmatched to any gene: 12. The CDR3 runs to 17 residues. The CDR3, as DNA: TGTGCCAGCAGCACCTACTCAGGGACTAGCGGGGGTGCCGAGCAGTACGTC. Its translation is CASSTYSGTSGGAEQYV.

The rearrangement links TRBV5-5 to TRBJ2-7; D is possibly TRBD1 (6 bases). CDR1 is SGHKS and CDR2 is YYEKEE in the germline V gene (reference sequence). The CDR3 covers 14 residues. V was trimmed by 0 bases and J by 2 bases, leaving 9 bases between them. In nucleotides, the CDR3 is TGTGCCAGCAGCTTGGATCAGGGGACCTACGAGCAGTACTTC. Its translation: CASSLDQGTYEQYF.

In this sample, this clonotype turned up many times. The chain joins TRBV11-2 to TRBJ2-1; TRBD2 aligns across 10 bases. The germline V gene encodes CDR1 SGHAT and CDR2 FQNNGV. The J segment lost 8 bases and the V segment lost 5 bases, leaving 6 bases of the junction unmatched. The CDR3 spans 14 residues. CDR3 protein: CASSDSGGAHEQFF. In DNA form, the CDR3 reads TGTGCCAGCAGCGACAGCGGGGGGGCCCATGAGCAGTTCTTC.

At least ten counts were recorded for this clonotype. The chain links TRBV7-8 to TRBJ2-7; unclear D gene. This CDR3 has 14 amino acids. The germline V gene encodes CDR1 SGHVS and CDR2 FQNEAQ. V lost 0 bases and J lost 2, with 8 bases in between. This chain's CDR3 is CASSLAPWAYEQYV. The DNA for the CDR3 is TGTGCCAGCAGCTTAGCACCTTGGGCCTACGAGCAGTACGTC.

In its sample, this clonotype was seen a few times. This sequence joins TRBV2 and TRBJ2-3, with no clear D. V lost 7 bases, J lost 3 bases, and 11 bases lay in between. The CDR3 runs 13 residues. Germline CDR1 reads SNHLY; CDR2 reads FYNNEI. The chain's CDR3 is CASTESPTDTQYF. The CDR3 nucleotides are TGTGCCAGCACCGAGAGTCCTACAGATACGCAGTATTTT.

The genes are TRBV18 and TRBJ2-7, with a tentative D call TRBD1 (5 bases). The CDR3 is made up of 13 amino acids. V was trimmed by 7 bases and J by 2 bases, leaving 12 bases between them. Per the germline V gene, CDR1 is KGHSH and CDR2 is LQKENI. The CDR3 DNA follows: TGTGCCAGCTGGAAGGGGCCCGCCTACGAGCAGTACTTC. Amino acids: CASWKGPAYEQYF. The whole variable domain, remainder taken from reference TRBV18 and TRBJ2-7, is NAGVMQNPRHLVRRRGQEARLRCSPMKGHSHVYWYRQLPEEGLKFMVYLQKENIIDESGMPKERFSAEFPKEGPSILRIQQVVRGDSAAYFCASWKGPAYEQYFGPGTRLTVT.

The genes are TRBV20-1 and TRBJ2-1; either TRBD1 or TRBD2 may supply D (5 bases each). V was cut by 1 base and J by 13 bases, with 14 bases left in between. The CDR3 loop spans 12 amino acids. Germline loops: CDR1 DFQATT, CDR2 SNEGSKA (reference sequence). CDR3 protein: CSARVLSGPQFF. In DNA form, the CDR3 reads TGCAGTGCTAGAGTCTTATCGGGACCCCAGTTCTTC.

The V call is TRBV20-1, the J call TRBJ2-1; D call uncertain. Trimming removed 0 bases at V and 2 bases at J, with 11 bases between. Germline V gives CDR1 DFQATT, CDR2 SNEGSKA (reference sequence). This CDR3 region has 15 residues. CDR3 nucleotide sequence: TGCAGTGCTAGAGACAGGATAAGTCCCTACAATGAGCAGTTCTTC. Its protein product is CSARDRISPYNEQFF.

In its sample, this clonotype was seen a few times. V gene TRBV27 combines with J gene TRBJ2-5; D perhaps matches TRBD1 (5 bases). CDR3 length: 15 amino acids. V was cut by 0 bases and J by 0 bases, with 8 bases left in between. Germline CDR1 MNHEY, CDR2 SMNVEV (reference sequence). The CDR3 loop reads CASSLSWTNQETQYF. CDR3 DNA: TGTGCCAGCAGTTTATCTTGGACAAACCAAGAGACCCAGTACTTC.

This sequence joins TRBV7-2 and TRBJ2-3, with D possibly called TRBD1 or TRBD2 (6 bases each). With 1 base removed from V and 7 bases from J, the gap between germline ends came to 15 bases. CDR3 length equals 15 residues. Germline V CDR1 and CDR2: SGHTA, FQGNSA. The chain's CDR3 is CASSLVGGGRHTQYF. DNA for the CDR3: TGTGCCAGCAGCTTAGTAGGGGGTGGGAGGCATACGCAGTATTTT. The whole variable domain, filled in from reference TRBV7-2 and TRBJ2-3, reads GAGVSQSPSNKVTEKGKDVELRCDPISGHTALYWYRQSLGQGLEFLIYFQGNSAPDKSGLPSDRFSAERTGGSVSTLTIQRTQQEDSAVYLCASSLVGGGRHTQYFGPGTRLTVL.

The J gene is TRBJ2-2, the V gene TRBV9; TRBD1 agrees at 11 bases. CDR3 length equals 18 residues. The V segment lost 0 bases and the J segment 1 base; nucleotides outside the gene matches: 5. Per the germline V gene, CDR1 is SGDLS and CDR2 is YYNGEE. The CDR3 coding sequence is TGTGCCAGCAGCGTAGCATGGGGGACAGGGGGGAACACCGGGGAGCTGTTTTTT. It yields the protein CASSVAWGTGGNTGELFF.

The genes are TRBV5-1 and TRBJ2-7, with D perhaps TRBD1 (5 bases). The CDR3 has 15 amino acids. CDR1 is SGHRS and CDR2 is YFSETQ in the germline V gene. Trimming left V 0 bases short and J 2 bases short, with 12 bases between. Here the CDR3 DNA reads TGCGCCAGCAGCTTGGGAAGGGGTTCCCCCTACGAGCAGTACTTC. Translated, it gives CASSLGRGSPYEQYF.